A selection of T cell receptor beta chains follows, all from one sample in a study of technical replicates of blood from several donors. Repertoires were generated with immunoSEQ multiplex PCR, while TCRdb's copy carries only in-frame clones and drops some. This sample has around 80,000 clones, with almost 99% found just once. The material sequenced was T cells isolated from PBMCs. The source of these receptors is a human donor in good health. CDR3s include the opening cysteine and the closing phenylalanine or tryptophan. A D gene is named only where the DNA matches it firmly. The size of a clone is reported for some rows only, either as once, few or many, or as a class for expanded clones.

d_call	cdr3_length	clone_size	j_call	v_call	cdr3_aa	cdr3_nt
-	15	once	TRBJ2-7	TRBV27	CASKIIAETPYEQYF	TGTGCCAGCAAGATAATAGCAGAGACGCCCTACGAGCAGTACTTC
-	16	once	TRBJ2-5	TRBV27	CASSPYGWGAQETQYF	TGTGCCAGCAGTCCCTACGGGTGGGGAGCCCAAGAGACCCAGTACTTC
-	13	-	TRBJ1-4	TRBV5-1	CASSLPSREKLFF	TGCGCCAGCAGCTTGCCTAGTCGTGAAAAACTGTTTTTT
-	15	-	TRBJ1-5	TRBV6-1	CASTLNRVGDQPQHF	TGTGCCAGCACCTTAAACAGGGTGGGAGATCAGCCCCAGCATTTT
-	13	-	TRBJ2-5	TRBV5-4	CASSRGLSETQYF	TGTGCCAGCAGCCGTGGACTCTCAGAGACCCAGTACTTC
-	15	once	TRBJ1-5	TRBV6-5	CASSYSWSLNQPQHF	TGTGCCAGCAGTTACTCGTGGTCACTCAATCAGCCCCAGCATTTT
-	15	-	TRBJ1-3	TRBV7-6	CASSLGRGSGNTIYF	TGTGCCAGCAGCTTAGGCAGGGGCTCTGGAAACACCATATATTTT
-	15	once	TRBJ1-1	TRBV7-7	CASSPLPGPNTEAFF	TGTGCTAGCAGTCCCCTCCCAGGCCCCAACACTGAAGCTTTCTTT
-	16	-	TRBJ1-2	TRBV7-2	CASSLAQAGLLYGYTF	TGTGCCAGCAGCTTAGCGCAGGCAGGCCTTCTCTATGGCTACACCTTC
TRBD1	16	-	TRBJ1-3	TRBV7-6	CASSSQGGTGTDTIYF	TGTGCCAGCAGCTCTCAGGGCGGGACAGGGACTGACACCATATATTTT
TRBD1	15	-	TRBJ1-3	TRBV7-6	CASSLRGPGQNTIYF	TGTGCCAGCAGCTTGAGGGGGCCAGGACAAAACACCATATATTTT
-	14	-	TRBJ1-2	TRBV25-1	CASWGLGQIYGYTF	TGTGCCAGCTGGGGATTAGGACAGATCTATGGCTACACCTTC
-	14	-	TRBJ1-2	TRBV4-3	CASSQVPQGFGYTF	TGCGCCAGCAGCCAAGTCCCCCAGGGATTTGGCTACACCTTC
-	14	-	TRBJ2-3	TRBV7-9	CASSRLAGTDTQYF	TGTGCCAGCAGCCGTTTAGCGGGCACAGATACGCAGTATTTT
-	11	-	TRBJ1-1	TRBV4-2	CASSQGREAFF	TGTGCCAGCAGCCAAGGCCGGGAAGCTTTCTTT
-	16	-	TRBJ1-1	TRBV5-4	CASSFPTGRINTEAFF	TGTGCCAGCAGCTTTCCAACGGGTCGGATAAACACTGAAGCTTTCTTT
-	15	once	TRBJ2-1	TRBV11-3	CASSVGGGSYNEQFF	TGTGCCAGCAGCGTCGGAGGTGGCTCCTACAATGAGCAGTTCTTC
TRBD2	18	-	TRBJ2-1	TRBV4-1	CASSQEKAGGISYNEQFF	TGCGCCAGCAGCCAAGAAAAAGCGGGAGGGATCTCCTACAATGAGCAGTTCTTC
-	14	-	TRBJ2-3	TRBV25-1	CASSRGTGQDTQYF	TGTGCCAGCAGTAGGGGAACAGGTCAAGATACGCAGTATTTT
-	16	-	TRBJ1-3	TRBV6-5	CASSYSRQLSGNTIYF	TGTGCCAGCAGTTACTCCAGACAGCTCTCTGGAAACACCATATATTTT
TRBD2	13	-	TRBJ2-7	TRBV9	CASQSSGSYEQYF	TGTGCCAGTCAATCTAGCGGCTCTTACGAGCAGTACTTC
-	13	-	TRBJ2-3	TRBV7-3	CASSLDFTDTQYF	TGTGCCAGCAGCTTAGACTTCACAGATACGCAGTATTTT
-	16	-	TRBJ1-2	TRBV30	CAWSAPVDSDNYGYTF	TGTGCCTGGAGTGCTCCTGTGGACAGCGACAACTATGGCTACACCTTC
TRBD2	16	-	TRBJ2-1	TRBV7-9	CASRPAGTSGSDEQFF	TGTGCCAGCAGACCTGCAGGGACTAGCGGGAGCGATGAGCAGTTCTTC
-	12	-	TRBJ2-5	TRBV19	CASSPHQETQYF	TGTGCCAGTAGTCCCCATCAAGAGACCCAGTACTTC
TRBD2	13	-	TRBJ2-5	TRBV7-8	CASRPIAGATQYF	TGTGCCAGCAGACCTATAGCGGGAGCGACCCAGTACTTC
-	13	-	TRBJ2-5	TRBV19	CASRTQSGETQYF	TGTGCCAGTAGGACACAAAGTGGGGAGACCCAGTACTTC
TRBD2	15	-	TRBJ2-1	TRBV2	CASRAGTSGNNEQFF	TGTGCCAGCAGAGCCGGGACTAGCGGGAACAATGAGCAGTTCTTC
-	12	-	TRBJ2-1	TRBV7-3	CASSRPSGEQFF	TGTGCCAGCAGCCGACCAAGCGGTGAGCAGTTCTTC
-	13	once	TRBJ2-6	TRBV28	CASSFGGANVLTF	TGTGCCAGCAGTTTTGGCGGGGCCAACGTCCTGACTTTC